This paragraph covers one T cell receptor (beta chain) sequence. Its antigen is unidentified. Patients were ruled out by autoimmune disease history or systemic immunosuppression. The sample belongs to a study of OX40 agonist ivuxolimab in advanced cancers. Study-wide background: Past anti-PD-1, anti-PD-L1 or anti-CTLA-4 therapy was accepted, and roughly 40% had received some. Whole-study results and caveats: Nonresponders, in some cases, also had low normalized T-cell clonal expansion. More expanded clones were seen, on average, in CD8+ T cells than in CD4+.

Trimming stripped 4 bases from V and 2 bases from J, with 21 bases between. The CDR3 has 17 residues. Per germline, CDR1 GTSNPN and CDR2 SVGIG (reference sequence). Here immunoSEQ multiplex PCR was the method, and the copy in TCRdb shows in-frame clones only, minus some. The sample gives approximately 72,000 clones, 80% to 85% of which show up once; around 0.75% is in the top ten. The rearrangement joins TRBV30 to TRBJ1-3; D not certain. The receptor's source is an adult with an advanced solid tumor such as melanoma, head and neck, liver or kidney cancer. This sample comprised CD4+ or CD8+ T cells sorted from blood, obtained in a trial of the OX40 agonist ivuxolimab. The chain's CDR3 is CAWTFKGMGRTGNTIYF. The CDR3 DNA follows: TGTGCCTGGACCTTCAAGGGCATGGGCCGGACTGGAAACACCATATATTTT.